One sample yielded the 5 T cell receptor beta chains listed below, sequenced in a study of regulatory T cells in long-lasting Graves disease. The authors built TCR beta libraries using iRepertoire HTBI primers and Arm-PCR of CDR3 regions. TCRdb analysed the multiplex PCR reads with MiXCR anew, one entry per CDR3 protein. The repertoire holds 600,000 to 650,000 distinct CDR3 sequences, with roughly 15% as singletons. As for time point: newly diagnosed GD, antithyroid drugs for less than 3 months. RNA isolated from PBMCs was used to make the TCR library. Separately, the same data were catalogued under a study of T cells in Graves' hyperthyroidism and ophthalmopathy.

The sample in question was peripheral blood mononuclear cells (PBMCs), obtained at new diagnosis, from a patient treated with antithyroid drugs. Source of these receptors: a woman in her 30s with Graves disease.

This clonotype was counted between two and nine times. The V gene is TRBV6-5, the J gene TRBJ1-5; D remains ambiguous. CDR3 size: 15 residues. Germline-derived CDR1 and CDR2 are MNHEY and SVGAGI. Between the trimmed V and J ends, which lost 2 bases and 5 bases, there was a span of 13 bases. CDR3 nucleotide sequence: TGTGCCAGCAGTTACGGCGAGGAGTACTATCAGCCCCAGCATTTT. This sequence encodes CASSYGEEYYQPQHF.

This clonotype showed up just a few times. The chain couples TRBV3-1 to TRBJ2-3; possible D gene TRBD2, 6 bases. Germline CDR1 LGHDT, CDR2 YNNKEL (reference sequence). The V gene lost 4 bases and the J gene lost 5 bases, with 7 bases spanning the gap. The CDR3 extends over 12 amino acids. The DNA of the CDR3 is TGTGCCAGCAGCCGGGGAGGAGATACGCAGTATTTT. It specifies CASSRGGDTQYF.

Concerning this clonotype: A single base separates this from a much larger clone, so it may be a read error. The rearrangement joins TRBV2 to TRBJ1-1; 7 bases are a match to TRBD1. The length of the CDR3 is 12 residues. Trimming took 5 bases from V and 6 from J; bases not matched to a gene: 3. Per germline, CDR1 SNHLY and CDR2 FYNNEI. As DNA, the CDR3 is TGTGCCAGCAGTTACGGACAGGCTGAAGCTTTCTTT. Its translation: CASSYGQAEAFF.

This clonotype was observed a handful of times. This chain joins TRBV10-3 and TRBJ1-2, with D unresolved. Trimming left V 3 bases short and J 9 bases short, with 14 bases between. Germline V gene lookup returns CDR1 ENHRY and CDR2 SYGVKD. The CDR3 is 13 residues long. In nucleotides, the CDR3 is TGTGCCATCAGTGACAGCGGACTAGTCCGCTACACCTTC. Translation: CAISDSGLVRYTF.

This clonotype was counted a few times. The chain uses TRBV24-1 and TRBJ2-2, with D unresolved. Germline CDR1 and CDR2: KGHDR and SFDVKD. The CDR3 loop spans 14 amino acids. V lost 2 bases and J lost 3, with 6 bases in between. The CDR3: CATSDSLHTGELFF. In nucleotides, the CDR3 is TGTGCCACCAGTGATTCCCTTCACACCGGGGAGCTGTTTTTT.